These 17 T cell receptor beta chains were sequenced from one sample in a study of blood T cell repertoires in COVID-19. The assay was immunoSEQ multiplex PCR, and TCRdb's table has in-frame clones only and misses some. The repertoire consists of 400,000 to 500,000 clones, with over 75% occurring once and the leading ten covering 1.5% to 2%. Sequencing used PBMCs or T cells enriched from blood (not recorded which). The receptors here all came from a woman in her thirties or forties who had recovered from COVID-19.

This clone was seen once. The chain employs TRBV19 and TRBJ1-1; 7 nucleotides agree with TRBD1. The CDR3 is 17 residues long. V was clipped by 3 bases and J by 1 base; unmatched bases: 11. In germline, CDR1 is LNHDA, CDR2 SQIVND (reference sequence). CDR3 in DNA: TGTGCCAGTAGTATTCCTTTGGGCAGGGGGGAGAACACTGAAGCTTTCTTT. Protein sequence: CASSIPLGRGENTEAFF. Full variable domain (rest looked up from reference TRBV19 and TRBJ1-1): DGGITQSPKYLFRKEGQNVTLSCEQNLNHDAMYWYRQDPGQGLRLIYYSQIVNDFQKGDIAEGYSVSREKKESFPLTVTSAQKNPTAFYLCASSIPLGRGENTEAFFGQGTRLTVV.

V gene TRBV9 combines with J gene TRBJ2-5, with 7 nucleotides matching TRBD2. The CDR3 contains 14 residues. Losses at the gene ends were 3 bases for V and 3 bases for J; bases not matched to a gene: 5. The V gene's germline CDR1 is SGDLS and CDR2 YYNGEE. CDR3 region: CASSATGTKETQYF. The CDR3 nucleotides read TGTGCCAGCAGCGCGACCGGGACTAAAGAGACCCAGTACTTC.

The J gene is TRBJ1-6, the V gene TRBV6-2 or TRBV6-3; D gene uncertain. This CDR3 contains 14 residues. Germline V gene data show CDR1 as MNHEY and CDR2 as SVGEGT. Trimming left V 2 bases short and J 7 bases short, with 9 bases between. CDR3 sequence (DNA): TGTGCCAGCAGTTACGCCCCCGAGAATTCACCCCTCCACTTT. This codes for CASSYAPENSPLHF.

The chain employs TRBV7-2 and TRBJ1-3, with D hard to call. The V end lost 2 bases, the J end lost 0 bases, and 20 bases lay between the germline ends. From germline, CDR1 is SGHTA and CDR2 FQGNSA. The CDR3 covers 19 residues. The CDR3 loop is CASSLIAAGETISGNTIYF. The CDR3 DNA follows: TGTGCCAGCAGCTTAATAGCGGCCGGAGAAACTATCTCTGGAAACACCATATATTTT.

CDR3 DNA: TGTGCCAGCAGCCTTGGGCCTGAAGCTTTCTTT. This gives the protein CASSLGPEAFF. V is TRBV5-8 and J is TRBJ1-1; the D is unclear. V was shortened by 4 bases and J by 6 bases, with 7 bases between the two germline ends. In germline, CDR1 is SGHTS, CDR2 YDEGEE. The CDR3 length is 11 residues.

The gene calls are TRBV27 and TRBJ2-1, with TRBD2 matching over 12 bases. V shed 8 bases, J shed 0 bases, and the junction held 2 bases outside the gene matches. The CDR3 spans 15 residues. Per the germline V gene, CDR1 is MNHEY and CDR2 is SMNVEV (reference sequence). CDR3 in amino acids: CASAGLAGSYNEQFF. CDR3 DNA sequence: TGTGCCAGCGCGGGACTAGCGGGCTCCTACAATGAGCAGTTCTTC.

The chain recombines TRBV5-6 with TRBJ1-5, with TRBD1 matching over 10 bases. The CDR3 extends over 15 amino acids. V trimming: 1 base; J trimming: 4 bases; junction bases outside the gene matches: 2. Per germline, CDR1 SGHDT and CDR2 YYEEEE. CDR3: CASSLMDRGNQPQHF. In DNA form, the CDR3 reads TGTGCCAGCAGCTTGATGGACAGGGGGAATCAGCCCCAGCATTTT.

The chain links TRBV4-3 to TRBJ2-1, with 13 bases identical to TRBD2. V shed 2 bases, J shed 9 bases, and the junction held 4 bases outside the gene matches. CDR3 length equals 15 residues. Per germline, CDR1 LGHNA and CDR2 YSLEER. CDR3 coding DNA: TGCGCCAGCAGCCAAACTAGCGGGAGGGCCTCTGAGCAGTTCTTC. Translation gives CASSQTSGRASEQFF.

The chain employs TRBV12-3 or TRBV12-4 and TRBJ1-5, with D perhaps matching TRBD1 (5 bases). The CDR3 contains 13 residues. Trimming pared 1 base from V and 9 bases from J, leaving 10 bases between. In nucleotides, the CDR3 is TGTGCCAGCAGTTTAGGGGGGGTACCGCCCCAGCATTTT. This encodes CASSLGGVPPQHF.

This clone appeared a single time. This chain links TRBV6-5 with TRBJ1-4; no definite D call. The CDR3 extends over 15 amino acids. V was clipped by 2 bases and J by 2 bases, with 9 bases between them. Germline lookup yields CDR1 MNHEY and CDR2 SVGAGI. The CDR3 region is CASSYLTETNEKLFF. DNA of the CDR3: TGTGCCAGCAGTTACCTTACAGAGACTAATGAAAAACTGTTTTTT.

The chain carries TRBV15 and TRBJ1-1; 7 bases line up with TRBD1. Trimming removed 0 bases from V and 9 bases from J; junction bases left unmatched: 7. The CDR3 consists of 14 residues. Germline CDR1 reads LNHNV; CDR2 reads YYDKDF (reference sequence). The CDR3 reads CATSRDLGQRKAFF. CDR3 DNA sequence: TGTGCCACCAGCAGAGATCTGGGACAGCGGAAAGCTTTCTTT.

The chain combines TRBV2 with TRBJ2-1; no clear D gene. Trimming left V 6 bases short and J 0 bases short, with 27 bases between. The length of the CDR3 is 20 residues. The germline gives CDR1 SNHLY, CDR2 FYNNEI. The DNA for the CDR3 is TGTGCCAGCAGCGCCACCCCCCTAGTGGTATTCGTTAGCTCCTACAATGAGCAGTTCTTC. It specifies CASSATPLVVFVSSYNEQFF.

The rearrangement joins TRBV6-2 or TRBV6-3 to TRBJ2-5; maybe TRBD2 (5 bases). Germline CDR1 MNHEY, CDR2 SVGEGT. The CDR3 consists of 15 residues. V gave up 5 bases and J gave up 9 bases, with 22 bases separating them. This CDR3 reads CASSTADRGIVAQYF. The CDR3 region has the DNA TGTGCCAGCAGTACCGCAGATCGGGGTATCGTGGCCCAGTACTTC.

CDR3 protein: CASSSGTGVEAFF. CDR3 nucleotides: TGTGCCAGCAGCTCCGGGACAGGGGTTGAAGCTTTCTTT. This chain connects TRBV7-2 to TRBJ1-1; 10 bases line up with TRBD1. The CDR3 length is 13 residues. The trim removed 4 bases at V and 7 bases at J, leaving 3 bases unmatched. In germline, CDR1 is SGHTA, CDR2 FQGNSA.

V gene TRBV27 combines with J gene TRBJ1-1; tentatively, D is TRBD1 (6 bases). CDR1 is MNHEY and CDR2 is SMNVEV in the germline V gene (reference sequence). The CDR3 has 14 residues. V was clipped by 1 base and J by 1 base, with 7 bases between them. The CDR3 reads CASSLLGQNTEAFF. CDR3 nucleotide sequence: TGTGCCAGCAGTTTATTGGGACAGAACACTGAAGCTTTCTTT.

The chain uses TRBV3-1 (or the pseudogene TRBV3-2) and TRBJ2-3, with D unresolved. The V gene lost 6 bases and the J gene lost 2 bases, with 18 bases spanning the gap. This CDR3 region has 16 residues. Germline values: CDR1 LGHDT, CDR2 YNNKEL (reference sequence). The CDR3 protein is CASRPSLSAHTDTQYF. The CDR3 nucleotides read TGTGCCAGCAGACCTTCCCTTAGTGCTCACACAGATACGCAGTATTTT.

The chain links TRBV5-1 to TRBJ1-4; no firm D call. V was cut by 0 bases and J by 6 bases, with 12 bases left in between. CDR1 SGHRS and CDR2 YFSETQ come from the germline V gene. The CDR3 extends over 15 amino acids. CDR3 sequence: CASSLGWGDDEKLFF. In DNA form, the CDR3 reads TGCGCCAGCAGCTTGGGGTGGGGAGATGATGAAAAACTGTTTTTT.